The clone carrying this T cell receptor (beta chain) was picked up one time. The entry originates in a study of blood T cell repertoires in COVID-19. For the study at large: COVID-19 samples, acute and convalescent, were from the United States, Italy and Spain. PBMCs, B-cell-depleted T cells, or T cells provided the cDNA or gDNA that made up the material.

In the original analysis: Reference gene primers were amplified, and this amplification served to estimate nucleated cell counts. Profiled with immunoSEQ multiplex PCR; TCRdb holds only in-frame clones, not every one. V and J calls and clone size are copied from that table; D and trimming were computed from the DNA. The sample includes approximately 300,000 clones, 80% to 95% of them seen just once. Seattle patients were enrolled during active infection and followed longitudinally. Trimming removed 4 bases from V and 0 bases from J, with 10 bases in between. This CDR3 contains 15 residues. Per the germline V gene, CDR1 is SGDLS and CDR2 is YYNGEE.

This sequence joins TRBV9 and TRBJ1-4; no clear D. This TCR derives from a woman aged 25 to 39 with COVID-19, enrolled during active disease. Material: peripheral blood. In DNA, the CDR3 is TGTGCCAGCAGCCCCAGCGGGACAACTAATGAAAAACTGTTTTTT. Protein sequence: CASSPSGTTNEKLFF.